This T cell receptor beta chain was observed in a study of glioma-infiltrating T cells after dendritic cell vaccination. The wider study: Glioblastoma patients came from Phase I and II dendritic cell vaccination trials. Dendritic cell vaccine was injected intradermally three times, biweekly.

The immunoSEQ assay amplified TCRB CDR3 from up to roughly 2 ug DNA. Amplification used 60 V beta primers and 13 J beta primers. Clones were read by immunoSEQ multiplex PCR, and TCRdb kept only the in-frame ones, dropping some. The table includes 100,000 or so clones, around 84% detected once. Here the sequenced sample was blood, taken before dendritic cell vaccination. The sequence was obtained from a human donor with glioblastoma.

CDR3 coding DNA: TGTGCCAGCAGCCCACAGGGGGCTCTTGAAGCTTTCTTT. Its translation: CASSPQGALEAFF. The chain recombines TRBV9 with TRBJ1-1, with 9 bases lining up with TRBD1. V lost 4 bases and J lost 7; bases outside the gene matches: 5. The CDR3 length is 13 residues. CDR1 and CDR2 from the germline V gene are SGDLS and YYNGEE.